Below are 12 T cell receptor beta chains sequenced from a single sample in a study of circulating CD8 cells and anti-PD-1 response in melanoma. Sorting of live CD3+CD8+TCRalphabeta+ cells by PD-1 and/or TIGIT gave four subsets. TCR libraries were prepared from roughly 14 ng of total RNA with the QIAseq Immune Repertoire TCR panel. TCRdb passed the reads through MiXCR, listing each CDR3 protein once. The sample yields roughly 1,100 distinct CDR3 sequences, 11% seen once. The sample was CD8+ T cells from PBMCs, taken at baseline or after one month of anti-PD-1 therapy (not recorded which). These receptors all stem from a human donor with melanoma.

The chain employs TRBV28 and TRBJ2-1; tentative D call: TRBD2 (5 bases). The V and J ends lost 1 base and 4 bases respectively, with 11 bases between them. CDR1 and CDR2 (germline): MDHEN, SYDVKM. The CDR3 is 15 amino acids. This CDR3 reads CASSLSAGGYNEQFF. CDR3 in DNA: TGTGCCAGCAGTTTATCGGCGGGCGGGTACAATGAGCAGTTCTTC.

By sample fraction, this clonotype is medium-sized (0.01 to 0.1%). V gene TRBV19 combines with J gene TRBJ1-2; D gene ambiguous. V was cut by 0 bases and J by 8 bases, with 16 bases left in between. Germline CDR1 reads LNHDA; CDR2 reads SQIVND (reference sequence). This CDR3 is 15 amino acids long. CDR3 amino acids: CASSIDWPRLSGYTF. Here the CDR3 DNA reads TGTGCCAGTAGTATAGATTGGCCGCGACTCTCAGGCTACACCTTC.

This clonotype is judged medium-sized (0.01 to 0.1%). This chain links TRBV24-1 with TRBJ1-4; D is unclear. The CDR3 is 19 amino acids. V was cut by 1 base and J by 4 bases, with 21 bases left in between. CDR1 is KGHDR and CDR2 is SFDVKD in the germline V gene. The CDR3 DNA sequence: TGTGCCACCAGTGATTTTCTCACCGATTTCAGGACCTTTAATGAAAAACTGTTTTTT. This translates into CATSDFLTDFRTFNEKLFF.

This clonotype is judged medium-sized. The CDR3 loop is CASSYRLQGALPENEQFF. For the CDR3, the DNA is TGCGCCAGCAGCTACCGACTACAGGGGGCGCTGCCAGAAAATGAGCAGTTCTTC. The J gene is TRBJ2-1, the V gene TRBV23-1, with 9 bases lining up with TRBD1. TRBV23-1 is an open reading frame whose function is uncertain. The junction had 19 bases not matched to a gene; V was cut back by 6 bases and J by 7 bases. The CDR3 sequence is 18 residues long.

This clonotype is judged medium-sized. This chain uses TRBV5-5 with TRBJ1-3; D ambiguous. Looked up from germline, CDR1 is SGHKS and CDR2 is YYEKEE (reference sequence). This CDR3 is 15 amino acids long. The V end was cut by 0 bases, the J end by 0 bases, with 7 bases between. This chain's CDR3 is CASSLVSDSGNTIYF. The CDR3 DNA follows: TGTGCCAGCAGCTTGGTCAGTGACTCTGGAAACACCATATATTTT.

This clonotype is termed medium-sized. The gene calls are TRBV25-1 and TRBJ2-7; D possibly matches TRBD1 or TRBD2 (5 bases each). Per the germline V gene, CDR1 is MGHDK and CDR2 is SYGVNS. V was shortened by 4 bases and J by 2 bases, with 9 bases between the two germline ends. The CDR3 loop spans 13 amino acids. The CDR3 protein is CASSVGAPYEQYF. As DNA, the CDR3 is TGTGCCAGCAGTGTCGGGGCCCCCTACGAGCAGTACTTC.

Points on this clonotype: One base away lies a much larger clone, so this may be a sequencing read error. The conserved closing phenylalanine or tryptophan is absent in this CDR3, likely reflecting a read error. The DNA for the CDR3 is TGCGCCAGCAGCCAAGAGGACAGGGCCACAGATACGCAGTATTCT. It codes for CASSQEDRATDTQYS. This sequence joins TRBV4-1 and TRBJ2-3; 8 nucleotides agree with TRBD1. Losses at the gene ends were 0 bases for V and 2 bases for J; bases not matched to a gene: 1. The CDR3 contains 15 residues. Germline CDR1 MGHRA, CDR2 YSYEKL.

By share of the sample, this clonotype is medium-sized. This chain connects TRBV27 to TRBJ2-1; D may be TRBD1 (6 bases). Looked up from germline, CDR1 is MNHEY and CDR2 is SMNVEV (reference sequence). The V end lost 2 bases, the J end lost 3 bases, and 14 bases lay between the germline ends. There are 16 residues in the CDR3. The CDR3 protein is CASSLGVGGFYNEQFF. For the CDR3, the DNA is TGTGCCAGCAGTTTAGGGGTAGGGGGTTTCTACAATGAGCAGTTCTTC.

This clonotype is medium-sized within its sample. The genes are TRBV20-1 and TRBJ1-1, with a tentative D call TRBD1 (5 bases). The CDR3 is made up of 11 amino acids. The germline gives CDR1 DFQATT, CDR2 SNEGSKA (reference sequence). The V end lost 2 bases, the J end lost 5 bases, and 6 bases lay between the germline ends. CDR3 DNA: TGCAGTGCTAGACAGGGTACTGAAGCTTTCTTT. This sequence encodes CSARQGTEAFF.

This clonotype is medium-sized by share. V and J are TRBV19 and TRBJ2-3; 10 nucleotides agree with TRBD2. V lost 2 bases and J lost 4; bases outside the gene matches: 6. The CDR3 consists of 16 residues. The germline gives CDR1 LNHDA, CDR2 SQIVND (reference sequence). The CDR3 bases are TGTGCCAGTAGTATATTAAGCGGGGGGGCCGCAGATACGCAGTATTTT. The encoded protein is CASSILSGGAADTQYF.

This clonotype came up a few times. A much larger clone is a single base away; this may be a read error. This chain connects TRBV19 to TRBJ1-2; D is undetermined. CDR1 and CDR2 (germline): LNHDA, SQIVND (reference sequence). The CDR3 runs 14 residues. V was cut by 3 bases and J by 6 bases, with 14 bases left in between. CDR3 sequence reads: CASSMMGSWDGYTF. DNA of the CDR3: TGTGCCAGTAGTATGATGGGATCCTGGGATGGCTACACCTTC.

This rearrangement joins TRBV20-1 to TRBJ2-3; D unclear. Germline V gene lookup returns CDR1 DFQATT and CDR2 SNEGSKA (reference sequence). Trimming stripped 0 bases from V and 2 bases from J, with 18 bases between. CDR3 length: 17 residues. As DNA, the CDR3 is TGCAGTGCTAGAGATCTCTCTGAACTACCATACACAGATACGCAGTATTTT. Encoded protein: CSARDLSELPYTDTQYF.